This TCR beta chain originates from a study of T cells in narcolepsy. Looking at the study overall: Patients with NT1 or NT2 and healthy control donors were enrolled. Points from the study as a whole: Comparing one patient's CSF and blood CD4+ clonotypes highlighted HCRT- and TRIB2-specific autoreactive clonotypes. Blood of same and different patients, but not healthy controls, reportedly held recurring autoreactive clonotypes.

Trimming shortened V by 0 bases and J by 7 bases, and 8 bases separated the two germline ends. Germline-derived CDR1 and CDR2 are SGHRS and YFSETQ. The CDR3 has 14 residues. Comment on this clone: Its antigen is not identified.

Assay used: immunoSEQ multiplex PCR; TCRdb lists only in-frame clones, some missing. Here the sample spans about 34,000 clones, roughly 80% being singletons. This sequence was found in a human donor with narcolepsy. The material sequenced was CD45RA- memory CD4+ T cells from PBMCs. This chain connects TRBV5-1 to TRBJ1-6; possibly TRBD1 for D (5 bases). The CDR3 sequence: CASSLDSGNSPLHF. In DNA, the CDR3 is TGCGCCAGCAGCTTGGACTCAGGGAATTCACCCCTCCACTTT.